The clone carrying this T cell receptor beta chain was counted between two and nine times. Its target is unknown. Per germline, CDR1 LGHNA and CDR2 YSLEER. J gave up 11 bases and V 0 bases, and 10 bases lay outside the gene matches. The CDR3 contains 15 residues. The data were obtained in a study of cytomegalovirus exposure and HLA in healthy donors. About the study: One earlier analysis, a look at 200 million or so T cells, found some 110 million unique TCR beta sequences. Whole-study findings and limits: Among CMV-associated TCR beta chains, most appeared HLA-restricted in a later analysis.

The study ran its PCR with 60 Vbeta and 13 Jbeta primers. Only in-frame clones appear in the TCRdb table, and some are missing; sequencing was by immunoSEQ multiplex PCR. The sample consists of about 110,000 clones, about 12% of them appearing once. Sequenced sample: PBMCs. The rearrangement uses TRBV4-3 and TRBJ1-5, with TRBD1 matching over 7 bases. The clonotype comes from a man aged 35 to 55 in good health and CMV-seropositive. This chain's CDR3 is CASSQDRDSSRAQHF. CDR3 in DNA: TGCGCCAGCAGCCAAGATAGGGACAGCAGCAGGGCCCAGCATTTT.